In this sample, the clone carrying this T cell receptor beta chain turned up many times. What it recognizes is unknown. Time point noted: newly diagnosed GD, antithyroid drugs for less than 3 months. TCR sequences were obtained from RNA taken from PBMCs. Arm-PCR of CDR3 regions with iRepertoire HTBI primers generated TCR beta libraries. Each CDR3 protein is one row after TCRdb ran MiXCR on the multiplex PCR reads. The repertoire includes about 240,000 distinct CDR3 sequences, 20% of them detected once, and around 14% sits in the top ten. The data were obtained in a study of regulatory T cells in long-lasting Graves disease. Overall study findings and caveats: Patients with persistent disease showed a bias toward TRBV28, TRBJ1-2 and TRBJ2-5.

Germline V gene lookup returns CDR1 DFQATT and CDR2 SNEGSKA (reference sequence). The CDR3 sequence is 16 residues long. The ends were cut back, 0 bases at V and 7 bases at J, with 21 bases in the middle. The sequence came from a female donor with Graves disease. The chain recombines TRBV20-1 with TRBJ2-5; the D gene could be TRBD1 or TRBD2 (5 bases each). Sample: peripheral blood mononuclear cells (PBMCs), taken at new diagnosis, from a patient treated with antithyroid drugs. This CDR3 is CSARDKTAKGGGTQYF. The CDR3 DNA reads TGCAGTGCTAGAGATAAGACAGCGAAGGGTGGGGGGACCCAGTACTTC.